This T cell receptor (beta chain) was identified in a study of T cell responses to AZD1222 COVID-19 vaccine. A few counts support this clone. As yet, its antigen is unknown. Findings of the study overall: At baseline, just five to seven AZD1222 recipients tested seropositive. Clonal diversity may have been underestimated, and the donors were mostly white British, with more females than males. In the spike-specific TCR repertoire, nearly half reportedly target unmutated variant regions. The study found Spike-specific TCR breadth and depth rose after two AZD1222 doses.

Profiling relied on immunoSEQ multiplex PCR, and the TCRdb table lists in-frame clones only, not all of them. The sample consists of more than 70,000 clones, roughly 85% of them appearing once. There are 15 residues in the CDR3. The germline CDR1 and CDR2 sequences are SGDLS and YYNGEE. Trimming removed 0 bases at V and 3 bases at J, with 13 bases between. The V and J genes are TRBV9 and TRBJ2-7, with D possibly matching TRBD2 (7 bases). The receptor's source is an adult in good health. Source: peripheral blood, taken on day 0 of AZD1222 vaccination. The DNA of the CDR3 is TGTGCCAGCAGCGTAGGGGGAGGGGGTGGCTACGAGCAGTACTTC. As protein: CASSVGGGGGYEQYF.